The TCR beta chain described here comes from a study of T cell responses to AZD1222 COVID-19 vaccine. Assay: immunoSEQ multiplex PCR; the TCRdb copy retains only in-frame clones and omits some. The profile shows some 130,000 clones, around 90% of them singletons. V was clipped by 2 bases and J by 1 base; unmatched bases: 2. The germline gives CDR1 SGHRS, CDR2 YFSETQ. The CDR3 has 14 residues. This specimen was peripheral blood, taken on day 0 of AZD1222 vaccination. The gene calls are TRBV5-1 and TRBJ2-5, with 7 nucleotides matching TRBD2. This TCR was sampled from an adult in good health. The CDR3 DNA sequence: TGCGCCAGCAGCTTTTCTAGCGGCCAAGAGACCCAGTACTTC. It specifies CASSFSSGQETQYF.